This T cell receptor (beta chain) was obtained from a study of blood T cell repertoires in COVID-19. Study at large: Samples taken during acute and convalescent COVID-19 were collected in the United States, Italy and Spain. Sources were T cells, B-cell-depleted T cells, or PBMCs; the material itself was cDNA or gDNA.

Authors' analysis steps: It was from reference gene primer amplification that nucleated cell counts were estimated. Using immunoSEQ multiplex PCR, the repertoire was profiled, and TCRdb retains in-frame clones only, with some absent. The V and J calls and clone size are taken from that table; D and trimming were inferred from the DNA. The sample has 180,000 or so clones; roughly 86% are singletons. Germline assignment: CDR1 LNHDA and CDR2 SQIVND (reference sequence). V was cut by 4 bases and J by 0 bases, with 13 bases left in between. CDR3 length: 16 amino acids. Sequenced input: peripheral blood. The V call is TRBV19, the J call TRBJ1-3; D is perhaps TRBD1 (6 bases). The clonotype comes from a man aged 18 to 29 with acute or convalescent COVID-19. In DNA form, the CDR3 reads TGTGCCAGTAGTACACAGGGTGGGATCTCTGGAAACACCATATATTTT. Protein: CASSTQGGISGNTIYF.